This T cell receptor beta chain comes out of a study of response to subunit inactivated influenza vaccine. TCRdb itself ran the RT-PCR reads through MiXCR, one entry per CDR3 protein. The sample lists 590,000 or so distinct CDR3 sequences, around 15% seen once, with less than 9% in the top ten. Findings and caveats of the study: With each seasonal influenza vaccination, the authors suggested, few new T cells are recruited.

This clonotype was recorded many times. What it recognizes is unknown. Losses at the gene ends were 6 bases for V and 2 bases for J; bases not matched to a gene: 6. This CDR3 comprises 15 residues. CDR1 and CDR2 from the germline V gene are MNHEY and SMNVEV (reference sequence). The receptor's source is a man aged 50-59 years who received an inactivated influenza vaccine. The V call is TRBV27, the J call TRBJ2-1; TRBD2 aligns across 8 bases. The sequencing here drew on PBMCs from blood, taken 14 to 15 days before vaccination. CDR3 loop: CASSLAGGAYNEQFF. CDR3 DNA: TGTGCCAGCAGCTTAGCCGGGGGGGCCTACAATGAGCAGTTCTTC.